Here is one T cell receptor beta chain with its context. Its target is unknown. Other nucleotide sequences from this sample produce the same CDR3. This specimen comes from a study of shared clonotypes between healthy human individuals. Notes on the study in general: The researchers took only blood, and tissue repertoires probably look different.

The CDR3 length is 13 residues. With V trimmed by 5 bases and J by 3 bases, 3 bases remained unmatched. Germline assignment: CDR1 KGHSH and CDR2 LQKENI. The method was immunoSEQ multiplex PCR; TCRdb's version includes in-frame clones alone and lacks a portion of them. The profile shows roughly 2 million clones, 95% of them singletons. CD45RA+ naive and CD45RA-negative memory subsets were separated from CD4+ cells. Sequences were obtained from naive CD4+ T cells sorted from blood. Subset in this sample: CD45RA+ positively selected. This receptor was obtained from a man younger than 35 in good health. This rearrangement joins TRBV18 to TRBJ1-2, with TRBD1 matching over 7 bases. CDR3 protein: CASSSTGDYGYTF. DNA of the CDR3: TGTGCCAGCTCATCCACAGGGGACTATGGCTACACCTTC.